This TCR beta chain originates from a study of blood T cell repertoires in COVID-19. Study-wide background: In each case, the material was cDNA or gDNA derived from T cells, B-cell-depleted T cells, or PBMCs.

TCRdb's table, derived via immunoSEQ multiplex PCR, lists solely in-frame clones and lacks some. The sample yields 250,000 to 350,000 clones, about 85% seen once. Participants were aged 18 to 89 years, lived in 24 US areas, and enrolled virtually. Participants' reported clinical history set cohort assignment. Cohort 3 recovered donors had two negative PCRs, clearance, or symptom resolution. Germline V CDR1 and CDR2: MDHEN, SYDVKM. V trimming: 6 bases; J trimming: 0 bases; junction bases outside the gene matches: 5. This CDR3 has 15 residues. The genes are TRBV28 and TRBJ1-1; 9 nucleotides match TRBD1. The clonotype was recovered from a woman in her fifties or sixties who had recovered from COVID-19. Specimen: PBMCs or T cells enriched from blood (not recorded which). CDR3 loop: CASRLRDRVNTEAFF. The DNA of the CDR3 is TGTGCCAGCAGACTTCGGGACAGGGTGAACACTGAAGCTTTCTTT.